The 29 T cell receptor beta chains below all came from one sample that was sequenced in a study of blood T cell repertoires in COVID-19. The protocol was immunoSEQ multiplex PCR, while the TCRdb copy is restricted to in-frame clones and leaves out a portion. The sample consists of about 260,000 clones, approximately 86% of them appearing once. The sample taken for sequencing was peripheral blood. These receptors originate from a man between 18 and 29 years old with active or convalescent COVID-19.

This clone was observed a single time. The gene calls are TRBV2 and TRBJ1-2; 7 nucleotides line up with TRBD1. Trimming at V came to 5 bases and at J to 7 bases, leaving 7 bases not matched to a gene. CDR1 is SNHLY and CDR2 is FYNNEI in the germline V gene. This CDR3 region has 13 residues. For the CDR3, the DNA is TGTGCCAGCAGTTACGACAGGGCGAGTGGCTACACCTTC. Its translation is CASSYDRASGYTF.

This clone has only one observation. The chain combines TRBV4-3 with TRBJ2-6; possible D gene TRBD1, 6 bases. Per germline, CDR1 LGHNA and CDR2 YSLEER. This CDR3 spans 16 amino acids. V was shortened by 0 bases and J by 16 bases, with 22 bases between the two germline ends. CDR3 region: CASSQDSRGGLGGLTF. The CDR3 DNA sequence: TGCGCCAGCAGCCAAGATTCCAGGGGTGGTTTGGGTGGACTGACTTTC.

The chain carries TRBV29-1 and TRBJ2-1, with TRBD2 matching over 9 bases. Germline CDR1 SQVTM, CDR2 ANQGSEA. The length of the CDR3 is 15 residues. J was trimmed by 4 bases and V by 3 bases; bases with no gene match: 7. The DNA of the CDR3 is TGCAGCGTTGAGAGCGGCGGGAGGGGTTACAATGAGCAGTTCTTC. Protein product: CSVESGGRGYNEQFF.

The chain couples TRBV27 to TRBJ2-2, with D possibly being TRBD2 (6 bases). CDR3 length: 16 residues. Trimming cost V 3 bases and J 1 base, with 12 bases left between them. CDR1 and CDR2 from the germline V gene are MNHEY and SMNVEV (reference sequence). This CDR3 is CASSFGGRRNTGELFF. The CDR3 bases are TGTGCCAGCAGTTTTGGGGGGAGACGGAACACCGGGGAGCTGTTTTTT.

In nucleotides, the CDR3 is TGTGCCAGCAGTTTATGGTCAGGGAGGGAGACCCAGTACTTC. It codes for CASSLWSGRETQYF. The genes are TRBV28 and TRBJ2-5; TRBD2 is a possible D gene (6 bases). The CDR3 sequence is 14 residues long. The germline CDR1 and CDR2 sequences are MDHEN and SYDVKM. V was cut by 0 bases and J by 5 bases, with 10 bases left in between.

This sequence joins TRBV6-5 and TRBJ1-6; 8 nucleotides align to TRBD1. CDR3 length equals 14 residues. Per germline, CDR1 MNHEY and CDR2 SVGAGI. V lost 6 bases, J lost 6 bases, and 4 bases stayed unmatched. The CDR3 reads CASRPTGGNSPLHF. CDR3 DNA sequence: TGTGCCAGCAGACCCACAGGGGGTAATTCACCCCTCCACTTT.

This chain joins TRBV3-1 (or the pseudogene TRBV3-2) and TRBJ2-5; tentative D call: TRBD2 (5 bases). The V end lost 2 bases, the J end lost 3 bases, and 10 bases lay between the germline ends. From germline, CDR1 is LGHDT and CDR2 YNNKEL (reference sequence). The CDR3 totals 14 residues. CDR3 nucleotide sequence: TGTGCCAGCAGCCAAAGTGGAGCGGAAGAGACCCAGTACTTC. Its translation is CASSQSGAEETQYF.

The V gene is TRBV3-1 (or the pseudogene TRBV3-2), the J gene TRBJ2-1; 8 positions match TRBD2. Losses at the gene ends were 0 bases for V and 15 bases for J; bases not matched to a gene: 10. The CDR3 is made up of 14 amino acids. CDR1 LGHDT and CDR2 YNNKEL come from the germline V gene (reference sequence). The CDR3 is CASSQDRGAGVRFF. The DNA of the CDR3 is TGTGCCAGCAGCCAAGATCGTGGAGCGGGGGTTAGGTTCTTC.

The gene calls are TRBV13 and TRBJ2-3; D is ambiguous. The V end was cut by 0 bases, the J end by 5 bases, with 9 bases between. Per the germline V gene, CDR1 is PRHDT and CDR2 is FYEKMQ (reference sequence). This CDR3 comprises 14 residues. The CDR3 DNA reads as TGTGCCAGCAGCTTAGGCGGGTATGGAGATACGCAGTATTTT. Protein product: CASSLGGYGDTQYF.

This chain uses TRBV2 with TRBJ2-1; 9 bases agree with TRBD1. The CDR3 runs 14 residues. J lost 8 bases, V lost 6 bases, and 8 bases had no gene match. Germline CDR1 SNHLY, CDR2 FYNNEI. This CDR3 reads CASSPGTGSDEQFF. The CDR3 nucleotides read TGTGCCAGCAGCCCCGGGACAGGGTCGGATGAGCAGTTCTTC.

The chain carries TRBV11-3 and TRBJ1-3, with 8 bases identical to TRBD1. The germline gives CDR1 SGHNT, CDR2 YENEEA. This CDR3 spans 16 amino acids. The junction had 6 bases not matched to a gene; V was cut back by 5 bases and J by 0 bases. CDR3 region: CASSPGGRVSGNTIYF. DNA of the CDR3: TGTGCCAGCAGCCCAGGGGGCAGGGTCTCTGGAAACACCATATATTTT.

The V and J genes are TRBV19 and TRBJ2-2, with 8 bases identical to TRBD2. The V gene's germline CDR1 is LNHDA and CDR2 SQIVND (reference sequence). V lost 9 bases and J lost 5; bases outside the gene matches: 8. This CDR3 is 14 amino acids long. CDR3 DNA: TGTGCCAGCTACCGGGGGGGCCTTACCGGGGAGCTGTTTTTT. Translated: CASYRGGLTGELFF.

The V and J genes are TRBV5-1 and TRBJ1-1; TRBD1 agrees at 7 bases. CDR1 SGHRS and CDR2 YFSETQ come from the germline V gene. This CDR3 has 14 amino acids. Unmatched junction bases numbered 5, after V lost 5 bases and J lost 1 base. DNA of the CDR3: TGCGCCAGCAGTCAAGGACAGGCGAACACTGAAGCTTTCTTT. Translation gives CASSQGQANTEAFF.

CDR3 residues: CATSEGGTGVSNQPQHF. CDR3 DNA: TGTGCCACCAGTGAAGGGGGGACAGGGGTAAGCAATCAGCCCCAGCATTTT. The chain carries TRBV24-1 and TRBJ1-5, with TRBD1 matching over 10 bases. Germline assignment: CDR1 KGHDR and CDR2 SFDVKD. The CDR3 runs to 17 residues. The J segment lost 1 base and the V segment lost 4 bases, leaving 6 bases of the junction unmatched.

The chain is built from TRBV7-3 and TRBJ2-6; D gene uncertain. Trimming pared 2 bases from V and 0 bases from J, leaving 5 bases between. CDR1 is SGHTA and CDR2 is FQGTGA in the germline V gene. The CDR3 totals 15 residues. Here the CDR3 reads CASSLSVSGANVLTF. In nucleotides, the CDR3 is TGTGCCAGCAGCTTATCGGTCTCTGGGGCCAACGTCCTGACTTTC.

V is TRBV29-1 and J is TRBJ2-3; TRBD2 aligns across 12 bases. There are 19 residues in the CDR3. V was pared by 2 bases and J by 2 bases, with 14 bases of the junction left unmatched. The germline CDR1 and CDR2 sequences are SQVTM and ANQGSEA. The CDR3 here is CSVESLGYGLAGYTDTQYF. The CDR3 DNA follows: TGCAGCGTTGAAAGCTTGGGTTACGGACTAGCGGGGTACACAGATACGCAGTATTTT.

CDR3 sequence (DNA): TGTGCCAGCAGGGGGACAGGGGAGGTCTATGGCTACACCTTC. This translates into CASRGTGEVYGYTF. The gene calls are TRBV6-5 and TRBJ1-2; the match to TRBD1 covers 10 bases. J was trimmed by 4 bases and V by 6 bases; bases with no gene match: 5. CDR1 is MNHEY and CDR2 is SVGAGI in the germline V gene. The CDR3 has 14 amino acids.

This clone was seen only a few times. The rearrangement links TRBV10-1 to TRBJ1-2; D not certain. Germline V gene sequence: CDR1 WNHNN, CDR2 SYGVQD (reference sequence). The CDR3 sequence is 14 residues long. Trimming took off 4 bases at V and 4 bases at J, with 13 bases between the two ends. The CDR3 DNA reads TGCGCCAGCAGTGGAATGGATGGCGGCTATGGCTACACCTTC. Protein sequence: CASSGMDGGYGYTF.

This chain uses TRBV7-9 with TRBJ2-7; 9 bases align to TRBD1. The CDR3 sequence is 17 residues long. V was clipped by 5 bases and J by 2 bases; unmatched bases: 13. The germline V gene encodes CDR1 SEHNR and CDR2 FQNEAQ (reference sequence). The CDR3 DNA is TGTGCCAGCAGCCGTCTTTTTCGGACAGGGGATCCCTACGAGCAGTACTTC. Its translation: CASSRLFRTGDPYEQYF. Together with reference TRBV7-9 and TRBJ2-7, the CDR3 gives the full variable domain: DTGVSQNPRHKITKRGQNVTFRCDPISEHNRLYWYRQTLGQGPEFLTYFQNEAQLEKSRLLSDRFSAERPKGSFSTLEIQRTEQGDSAMYLCASSRLFRTGDPYEQYFGPGTRLTVT.

The chain has TRBV19 and TRBJ2-3; 9 bases are a match to TRBD1. The CDR3 contains 13 residues. The trim removed 11 bases at V and 1 base at J, leaving 4 bases unmatched. Germline values: CDR1 LNHDA, CDR2 SQIVND (reference sequence). For the CDR3, the DNA is TGTGCCTGCCGGGACAGGGGCACAGATACGCAGTATTTT. Translation: CACRDRGTDTQYF.

The rearrangement uses TRBV7-9 and TRBJ2-1, with 7 nucleotides matching TRBD1. The CDR3 consists of 12 residues. Germline V gene lookup returns CDR1 SEHNR and CDR2 FQNEAQ (reference sequence). J was trimmed by 3 bases and V by 8 bases; bases with no gene match: 1. CDR3 amino acids: CASRDSYNEQFF. As DNA, the CDR3 is TGTGCCAGCCGGGACAGCTACAATGAGCAGTTCTTC.

The chain uses TRBV5-5 and TRBJ2-7, with D possibly being TRBD1 (5 bases). Trimming removed 1 base from V and 1 base from J, with 9 bases in between. Germline V lookup: CDR1 SGHKS, CDR2 YYEKEE (reference sequence). The CDR3 has 14 amino acids. The CDR3 DNA reads as TGTGCCAGCAGCTTGTGGGCAGGGTCCTACGAGCAGTACTTC. It is translated as CASSLWAGSYEQYF.

The V gene is TRBV12-3 or TRBV12-4, the J gene TRBJ2-5; D might be TRBD2 (6 bases). The ends were cut back, 5 bases at V and 5 bases at J, with 9 bases in the middle. The CDR3 is 12 residues long. CDR3 nucleotides: TGTGCCAGCAGTAGACTAGGGGAGACCCAGTACTTC. This gives the protein CASSRLGETQYF.

The chain employs TRBV6-5 and TRBJ1-1; D is undetermined. CDR3 length equals 14 residues. Germline assignment: CDR1 MNHEY and CDR2 SVGAGI. V was shortened by 0 bases and J by 5 bases, with 10 bases between the two germline ends. CDR3 bases: TGTGCCAGCAGTTACTCGTCTACCGGGACTGAAGCTTTCTTT. Protein: CASSYSSTGTEAFF.

The V and J genes are TRBV29-1 and TRBJ2-7; the match to TRBD1 covers 8 bases. Germline CDR1 is SQVTM and CDR2 is ANQGSEA. This CDR3 contains 14 residues. Losses at the gene ends were 6 bases for V and 4 bases for J; bases not matched to a gene: 11. CDR3 protein: CSVTVWTGRYEQYF. CDR3 sequence (DNA): TGCAGCGTCACCGTATGGACAGGGCGTTACGAGCAGTACTTC.

Notes on this clone: At the DNA level, this CDR3 is encoded by other sequences in the same sample as well. The rearrangement uses TRBV7-3 and TRBJ2-3; D call uncertain. Germline CDR1 SGHTA, CDR2 FQGTGA. Trimming left V 1 base short and J 1 base short, with 9 bases between. This CDR3 has 15 amino acids. CDR3 amino acids: CASSLSGQGTDTQYF. In nucleotides, the CDR3 is TGTGCCAGCAGCTTAAGTGGCCAGGGCACAGATACGCAGTATTTT.

The J gene is TRBJ2-5, the V gene TRBV7-2, with D uncertain. Trimming cost V 1 base and J 2 bases, with 5 bases left between them. Germline CDR1 SGHTA, CDR2 FQGNSA. This CDR3 comprises 13 residues. CDR3 sequence (DNA): TGTGCCAGCAGCTTAGGGCCACAAGAGACCCAGTACTTC. Protein product: CASSLGPQETQYF.

The V call is TRBV5-1, the J call TRBJ2-6, with a tentative D call TRBD2 (6 bases). V lost 5 bases, J lost 0 bases, and 12 bases lay in between. The CDR3 extends over 16 amino acids. The germline gives CDR1 SGHRS, CDR2 YFSETQ. The CDR3 reads CASSLADYSGANVLTF. CDR3 bases: TGCGCCAGCAGTCTGGCGGACTACTCTGGGGCCAACGTCCTGACTTTC.

This clone was detected a few times. The V call is TRBV7-9, the J call TRBJ1-1; no definite D call. The germline V and J ends were trimmed by 5 bases and 0 bases, with 10 bases remaining between them. CDR1 SEHNR and CDR2 FQNEAQ come from the germline V gene (reference sequence). This CDR3 region has 14 residues. CDR3 amino acids: CASSVESLNTEAFF. Written as DNA, the CDR3 is TGTGCCAGCAGCGTAGAAAGCTTGAACACTGAAGCTTTCTTT. Complete variable domain (other parts from reference TRBV7-9 and TRBJ1-1): DTGVSQNPRHKITKRGQNVTFRCDPISEHNRLYWYRQTLGQGPEFLTYFQNEAQLEKSRLLSDRFSAERPKGSFSTLEIQRTEQGDSAMYLCASSVESLNTEAFFGQGTRLTVV.